These 8 T cell receptor beta chains were sequenced from one sample in a study of shared clonotypes between healthy human individuals. Using immunoSEQ multiplex PCR, the repertoire was profiled, and TCRdb retains in-frame clones only, with some absent. The table lists approximately 2.5 million clones, roughly 92% of them singletons. Sample: naive CD4+ T cells sorted from blood. Subset denoted: CD45RA+ positively selected. These receptors originate from a man younger than 35 in good health.

The chain joins TRBV6-1 to TRBJ2-5, with 13 positions matching TRBD2. The V segment lost 1 base and the J segment 3 bases; nucleotides outside the gene matches: 14. The CDR3 contains 20 residues. Germline loops: CDR1 MNHNS, CDR2 SASEGT. The CDR3 spells CASSEGQESWGLAGKETQYF. The CDR3 DNA follows: TGTGCCAGCAGTGAAGGTCAGGAATCTTGGGGACTAGCGGGAAAAGAGACCCAGTACTTC.

The J gene is TRBJ1-4, the V gene TRBV28; D call uncertain. Trimming left V 2 bases short and J 14 bases short, with 9 bases between. The CDR3 is 11 residues long. Germline V lookup: CDR1 MDHEN, CDR2 SYDVKM. The DNA for the CDR3 is TGTGCCAGCAGTTTAGAAGGTTATCTGTTTTTT. This encodes CASSLEGYLFF.

This chain links TRBV6-6 with TRBJ1-5, with 7 bases identical to TRBD1. The CDR3 is 14 amino acids. V shed 6 bases and J 3 bases; nucleotides not matched to a gene: 5. Germline V gene sequence: CDR1 MNHNY, CDR2 SVGAGI (reference sequence). CDR3 bases: TGTGCCAGCAGGGAAGACAGGGTCAATCAGCCCCAGCATTTT. Translation gives CASREDRVNQPQHF.

This clone showed up just once. The genes are TRBV18 and TRBJ2-5, with a possible D match to TRBD2 (6 bases). The CDR3 consists of 15 residues. Germline assignment: CDR1 KGHSH and CDR2 LQKENI. V lost 1 base and J 5 bases, leaving 14 bases between the germline ends. The CDR3 sequence: CASSPLAGPSETQYF. CDR3 coding DNA: TGTGCCAGCTCACCACTTGCGGGACCTTCTGAGACCCAGTACTTC.

The chain is built from TRBV28 and TRBJ2-3, with 11 bases fitting TRBD2. Germline lookup yields CDR1 MDHEN and CDR2 SYDVKM. CDR3 length: 14 residues. For the CDR3, the DNA is TGTAGGGTGACTAGCGGGGTTTTTACAGATACGCAGTATTTT. This sequence encodes CRVTSGVFTDTQYF.

The chain links TRBV13 to TRBJ1-3; D gene unclear. This CDR3 comprises 14 residues. The germline V gene encodes CDR1 PRHDT and CDR2 FYEKMQ (reference sequence). Trimming removed 2 bases at V and 0 bases at J, with 5 bases between. CDR3 nucleotide sequence: TGTGCCAGCAGCTTACTCAACTCTGGAAACACCATATATTTT. Encoded protein: CASSLLNSGNTIYF.

The chain is built from TRBV18 and TRBJ1-5; D is unresolved. Germline lookup yields CDR1 KGHSH and CDR2 LQKENI. V lost 3 bases and J 1 base, leaving 13 bases between the germline ends. CDR3 length: 16 residues. The CDR3 DNA reads TGTGCCAGCTCACCCTTATTAGCCCCCAGCAATCAGCCCCAGCATTTT. Protein sequence: CASSPLLAPSNQPQHF.

In its sample, this clone was seen once. This sequence joins TRBV4-3 and TRBJ2-3; no reliable D call. The CDR3 is 11 residues long. Trimming took 5 bases from V and 5 from J, leaving 5 bases between them. Germline CDR1 reads LGHNA; CDR2 reads YSLEER. CDR3 DNA sequence: TGCGCCAGCAGCGATTTAGATACGCAGTATTTT. It specifies CASSDLDTQYF.